The 25 T cell receptor beta chains presented below share a single source sample, sequenced in a study of beta chain features in type 1 diabetes. Their target antigens are unknown. TCRB transcripts that were expressed got sequenced, as all of the isolated RNA had been reverse transcribed. Sequencing was performed with immunoSEQ multiplex PCR; in TCRdb, only in-frame clones are kept and a portion is missing. Counted here are about 160,000 clones, 6.5% to 8.5% occurring once; the ten biggest clones make up under 0.65%. The study, taken as a whole, reports: Patients with Type 1 diabetes showed moderately but significantly shorter TCRB CDR3s in all four CD4+ subsets.

Sequenced sample: central memory CD4+ T cells from blood. The source is a woman between 18 and 30 years old with type 1 diabetes.

The chain employs TRBV5-6 and TRBJ2-1; TRBD2 matches 12 bases. Trimming at V came to 3 bases and at J to 4 bases, leaving 2 bases not matched to a gene. Per the germline V gene, CDR1 is SGHDT and CDR2 is YYEEEE. The CDR3 is made up of 15 amino acids. CDR3 DNA: TGTGCCAGCAGCTCGGGACTAGCGGGTTACAATGAGCAGTTCTTC. It specifies CASSSGLAGYNEQFF.

The chain combines TRBV28 with TRBJ2-3; TRBD2 matches at 7 bases. The CDR3 consists of 14 residues. V lost 5 bases, J lost 3 bases, and 5 bases stayed unmatched. CDR1 and CDR2 from the germline V gene are MDHEN and SYDVKM. CDR3 coding DNA: TGTGCCAGCAGTGGCCCGGGGGGAACAGATACGCAGTATTTT. Residues: CASSGPGGTDTQYF.

J is TRBJ1-1 and V is TRBV29-1, with a possible D match to TRBD1 (6 bases). The CDR3 is 12 amino acids. Trimming took 6 bases from V and 3 from J, leaving 11 bases between them. Germline V CDR1 and CDR2: SQVTM, ANQGSEA. The CDR3 spells CSVHDRYTEAFF. The CDR3 DNA sequence: TGCAGCGTCCACGACAGGTACACTGAAGCTTTCTTT.

This clone has more than one count but fewer than ten. This rearrangement joins TRBV18 to TRBJ2-5, with 9 positions matching TRBD1. There are 15 residues in the CDR3. The V segment lost 2 bases and the J segment 4 bases; nucleotides outside the gene matches: 5. From germline, CDR1 is KGHSH and CDR2 LQKENI. DNA of the CDR3: TGTGCCAGCTCACCAGCCCCGGACAGGGGAGAGACCCAGTACTTC. Translating gives CASSPAPDRGETQYF.

V and J are TRBV6-6 and TRBJ2-1; 9 nucleotides line up with TRBD2. The CDR3 extends over 16 amino acids. V lost 0 bases, J lost 6 bases, and 6 bases stayed unmatched. From germline, CDR1 is MNHNY and CDR2 SVGAGI (reference sequence). The CDR3: CASSYSGGGGSNEQFF. As DNA, the CDR3 is TGTGCCAGCAGTTACTCGGGCGGGGGGGGTAGCAATGAGCAGTTCTTC.

Only a few counts were recorded for this clone. J is TRBJ2-7 and V is TRBV21-1; TRBD1, as called in the table, went unchecked against the DNA. TRBV21-1 corresponds to a pseudogene. This CDR3 region has 15 residues. The CDR3 loop reads CASSKGIRGGCEQYF. In DNA, the CDR3 is TGTGCCAGCAGCAAAGGAATCCGAGGGGGTTGCGAGCAGTACTTC.

This clone was picked up a small number of times. The rearrangement uses TRBV7-9 and TRBJ2-4; 7 positions match TRBD1. V shed 1 base and J 6 bases; nucleotides not matched to a gene: 12. The CDR3 runs 17 residues. CDR1 and CDR2 from the germline V gene are SEHNR and FQNEAQ (reference sequence). The CDR3 DNA reads TGTGCCAGCAGCTTAGAGCCGGGTGACAGGGTGGGAAACATTCAGTACTTC. Translation: CASSLEPGDRVGNIQYF.

For the CDR3, the DNA is TGTGCCAGCTCACCACAGCGGGACCGGGGCTACACCTTC. Translating it yields CASSPQRDRGYTF. The J gene is TRBJ1-2, the V gene TRBV18; perhaps TRBD1 as D (5 bases). V lost 1 base and J lost 8, with 11 bases in between. CDR3 length: 13 amino acids. The V gene's germline CDR1 is KGHSH and CDR2 LQKENI.

This chain connects TRBV5-1 to TRBJ1-2; 7 nucleotides agree with TRBD1. CDR3 length: 13 residues. Germline V gene lookup returns CDR1 SGHRS and CDR2 YFSETQ. V shed 4 bases, J shed 6 bases, and the junction held 6 bases outside the gene matches. CDR3 DNA: TGCGCCAGCAGCAGGGGACAGAAAGATGGCTACACCTTC. Protein sequence: CASSRGQKDGYTF.

This clone was counted between two and nine times. The V call is TRBV11-1, the J call TRBJ2-1; D not resolved. Germline loops: CDR1 SGHAT, CDR2 FQDESV (reference sequence). CDR3 length: 14 residues. V was clipped by 5 bases and J by 0 bases, with 8 bases between them. Written as DNA, the CDR3 is TGTGCCAGCAGCAGAGCCACCTCCTACAATGAGCAGTTCTTC. As protein: CASSRATSYNEQFF.

V and J are TRBV7-2 and TRBJ1-3, with unresolved D. There are 14 residues in the CDR3. V was trimmed by 7 bases and J by 0 bases, leaving 10 bases between them. Germline V CDR1 and CDR2: SGHTA, FQGNSA. Written as DNA, the CDR3 is TGTGCCAGCACGGGTCTTGGCTCTGGAAACACCATATATTTT. Amino acids: CASTGLGSGNTIYF.

The chain joins TRBV28 to TRBJ2-1; 10 bases map to TRBD2. Germline V lookup: CDR1 MDHEN, CDR2 SYDVKM. V lost 6 bases and J lost 4; bases outside the gene matches: 9. CDR3 length: 16 residues. The CDR3 region is CASRVLAGDPYNEQFF. In DNA form, the CDR3 reads TGTGCCAGCAGGGTCCTAGCGGGAGACCCTTACAATGAGCAGTTCTTC.

This clone was seen only a few times. J is TRBJ1-1 and V is TRBV10-3, with 10 bases fitting TRBD1. CDR1 is ENHRY, CDR2 SYGVKD, per germline. The CDR3 covers 14 residues. J gave up 1 base and V 8 bases, and 4 bases lay outside the gene matches. The CDR3 coding sequence is TGTGCCATCGGACAGGGGGGTTGGAACACTGAAGCTTTCTTT. This translates into CAIGQGGWNTEAFF.

This clone came up a few times. This rearrangement joins TRBV5-1 to TRBJ2-2; no reliable D call. Per germline, CDR1 SGHRS and CDR2 YFSETQ. Deletions cut 2 bases from V and 1 base from J, with 3 bases between. CDR3 length equals 13 residues. For the CDR3, the DNA is TGCGCCAGCAGCTTCCAGAACACCGGGGAGCTGTTTTTT. As protein: CASSFQNTGELFF. The full variable domain, with the rest looked up from reference TRBV5-1 and TRBJ2-2, is KAGVTQTPRYLIKTRGQQVTLSCSPISGHRSVSWYQQTPGQGLQFLFEYFSETQRNKGNFPGRFSGRQFSNSRSEMNVSTLELGDSALYLCASSFQNTGELFFGEGSRLTVL.

This clone appeared a few times. This sequence joins TRBV6-5 and TRBJ1-2; the match to TRBD1 covers 9 bases. The CDR3 totals 12 residues. J gave up 10 bases and V 5 bases, and 5 bases lay outside the gene matches. Germline CDR1 and CDR2: MNHEY and SVGAGI. The CDR3 loop is CASSGQGTDYTF. As DNA, the CDR3 is TGTGCCAGCAGTGGACAGGGGACGGACTACACCTTC.

This clone was seen only a few times. The chain uses TRBV19 and TRBJ2-1, with TRBD2 matching over 11 bases. The germline V gene has CDR1 LNHDA and CDR2 SQIVND (reference sequence). Trimming at V came to 8 bases and at J to 10 bases, leaving 10 bases not matched to a gene. CDR3 length: 14 amino acids. CDR3 loop: CASYSSGRPGEQFF. CDR3 nucleotide sequence: TGTGCCAGTTACTCTAGCGGGAGGCCCGGAGAGCAGTTCTTC.

This clone was seen a handful of times. V and J are TRBV29-1 and TRBJ1-5; 9 bases map to TRBD1. CDR1 is SQVTM, CDR2 ANQGSEA, per germline. The V gene end was trimmed by 3 bases and the J gene end by 2 bases; junction bases not matched to a gene: 8. The CDR3 contains 16 residues. The CDR3 is CSVDYRGRWGNQPQHF. CDR3 bases: TGCAGCGTTGATTACAGGGGGCGCTGGGGCAATCAGCCCCAGCATTTT.

Only a few counts were recorded for this clone. This chain connects TRBV10-3 to TRBJ2-5, with D maybe TRBD2 (6 bases). The germline gives CDR1 ENHRY, CDR2 SYGVKD. This CDR3 is 16 amino acids long. Deletions cut 0 bases from V and 2 bases from J, with 13 bases between. For the CDR3, the DNA is TGTGCCATCAGTGAGTCGGTTAGGAGGGAACAAGAGACCCAGTACTTC. This encodes CAISESVRREQETQYF.

This rearrangement joins TRBV30 to TRBJ1-1; D not resolved. In germline, CDR1 is GTSNPN, CDR2 SVGIG (reference sequence). The CDR3 loop spans 12 amino acids. V was cut by 4 bases and J by 1 base, with 7 bases left in between. CDR3 coding DNA: TGTGCCTGGACGGCAGGGAACACTGAAGCTTTCTTT. This codes for CAWTAGNTEAFF.

This clone came up many times. This CDR3 reads CASSPRQSNTGELFF. The CDR3, as DNA: TGCGCCAGCAGCCCTCGACAGTCGAACACCGGGGAGCTGTTTTTT. This rearrangement joins TRBV4-3 to TRBJ2-2; possibly TRBD1 for D (5 bases). The CDR3 is 15 residues long. The germline V gene has CDR1 LGHNA and CDR2 YSLEER. The V end lost 4 bases, the J end lost 0 bases, and 9 bases lay between the germline ends.

This clone was counted at least ten times. The genes are TRBV5-1 and TRBJ2-1; 8 bases align to TRBD1. V dropped 3 bases and J dropped 9; count of bases not matched to a gene: 11. Germline loops: CDR1 SGHRS, CDR2 YFSETQ. This CDR3 comprises 15 residues. In DNA form, the CDR3 reads TGCGCCAGCAGCTCCGGACAGGGTTGGGATGGTGAGCAGTTCTTC. It codes for CASSSGQGWDGEQFF. The complete variable domain, with remaining parts taken from reference TRBV5-1 and TRBJ2-1, reads KAGVTQTPRYLIKTRGQQVTLSCSPISGHRSVSWYQQTPGQGLQFLFEYFSETQRNKGNFPGRFSGRQFSNSRSEMNVSTLELGDSALYLCASSSGQGWDGEQFFGPGTRLTVL.

This clone was counted between two and nine times. The rearrangement joins TRBV7-2 to TRBJ2-7; 7 positions match TRBD2. Germline CDR1 is SGHTA and CDR2 is FQGNSA. V lost 1 base to trimming and J lost 3 bases; unmatched junction nucleotides: 9. The CDR3 runs to 16 residues. DNA of the CDR3: TGTGCCAGCAGCTTAGTCGGGGCTAGCGGAGACTACGAGCAGTACTTC. Translating it yields CASSLVGASGDYEQYF. The entire variable domain, with the rest obtained from reference TRBV7-2 and TRBJ2-7, is as follows: GAGVSQSPSNKVTEKGKDVELRCDPISGHTALYWYRQSLGQGLEFLIYFQGNSAPDKSGLPSDRFSAERTGGSVSTLTIQRTQQEDSAVYLCASSLVGASGDYEQYFGPGTRLTVT.

This clone was seen a handful of times. Within the sample, other DNA sequences also encode this same CDR3. This chain joins TRBV5-1 and TRBJ2-5; possible D gene TRBD1, 5 bases. The length of the CDR3 is 14 residues. Trimming left V 0 bases short and J 4 bases short, with 10 bases between. Germline lookup yields CDR1 SGHRS and CDR2 YFSETQ. CDR3 bases: TGCGCCAGCAGCTTGGGGCAGGGTGGAGAGACCCAGTACTTC. Protein sequence: CASSLGQGGETQYF.

This clone appeared a few times. This chain connects TRBV11-3 to TRBJ2-3, with 7 bases aligning to TRBD1. The CDR3 extends over 13 amino acids. Germline loops: CDR1 SGHNT, CDR2 YENEEA. V dropped 5 bases and J dropped 5; count of bases not matched to a gene: 4. In DNA form, the CDR3 reads TGTGCCAGCAGCGTGACAGGGATAGATACGCAGTATTTT. Amino acid sequence: CASSVTGIDTQYF. Complete variable domain (other parts from reference TRBV11-3 and TRBJ2-3): EAGVVQSPRYKIIEKKQPVAFWCNPISGHNTLYWYLQNLGQGPELLIRYENEEAVDDSQLPKDRFSAERLKGVDSTLKIQPAELGDSAVYLCASSVTGIDTQYFGPGTRLTVL.

This chain uses TRBV7-8 with TRBJ2-5, with 12 positions matching TRBD2. The DNA end is a closer match to TRBJ2-7, so the J assignment may be wrong. The V gene's germline CDR1 is SGHVS and CDR2 FQNEAQ. CDR3 size: 15 residues. The CDR3 protein is CASSRPSGRVNEQYF. The DNA of the CDR3 is TGTGCCAGCAGCAGACCTAGCGGGAGGGTTAACGAGCAGTACTTC.